This T cell receptor (beta chain) was obtained from a study of T-cell memory formation after mild COVID-19. The study, taken as a whole, reports: The finding that pre-infection memory included some responding clones suggested that cross-reactive memory joined.

This clonotype was picked up a small number of times. Antigen unknown. TCRdb reanalysed the 5' RACE reads using MiXCR and keeps one entry per CDR3 protein. The sample records hundreds of thousands of distinct CDR3 sequences, 20% being singletons. Trimming left V 1 base short and J 7 bases short, with 14 bases between. Germline V gene sequence: CDR1 SGHTA, CDR2 FQGNSA. This CDR3 comprises 15 residues. The rearrangement joins TRBV7-2 to TRBJ2-1; TRBD1 might be the D (5 bases). Sample: PBMCs or a T cell subset sorted from them (not recorded which). The clonotype originates from an adult woman who had mild COVID-19 (a few samples of this study predate the infection). Cell type and time point are not known. The CDR3 bases are TGTGCCAGCAGCTTAGTAGTGGTAGGGGAAAATGAGCAGTTCTTC. Encoded protein: CASSLVVVGENEQFF.